The source of this T cell receptor beta chain is a study of blood T cell repertoires in COVID-19 (TCRdb year 2020). For the wider study: The collaborator samples originated in the United States, Italy and Spain and spanned the acute and convalescent phases of COVID-19. The material from the prospective study consisted of cDNA or gDNA derived from T cells, B-cell-depleted T cells, or PBMCs. Where available, HLA class I and class II types were obtained from metadata supplied by the sample provider rather than from assay-based typing. Samples were obtained from the ongoing ImmuneRACE study (first 160 participants) and from some 1,300 subjects provided by 6 global collaborators. Subjects who had been exposed to COVID-19, were actively infected with it, or had recovered from it provided the deeply sampled blood TCRbeta repertoires that made up the dataset. The repertoires were released in a freely available public database meant as a resource for research on the immune response to SARS-CoV-2. Nearly every sample came with metadata listing a de-identified subject ID, COVID-19 status, age in years and sex.

The collaborating institutions used their own protocols to collect whole blood in K2EDTA tubes. Collaborator samples were shipped for TCRbeta analysis as frozen whole blood, isolated PBMCs, or DNA extracted from either sample type. Results the study describes overall, beyond this receptor: Clinical and demographic metadata were provided uncurated, with the amount varying by source and participant.

Including the terminal cysteine and phenylalanine, the CDR3 comprises 13 residues. Here the CDR3 DNA is all that survives: 39 bases in frame from base 1. From a lookup of the germline V gene (reference sequence), CDR1 and CDR2 are GTSNPN and SVGIG. V and J are truncated by 3 bases and 4 bases respectively, leaving an intervening sequence of 10 bases. TCRbeta CDR3 regions were amplified from genomic DNA by means of the immunoSEQ Assay, a bias-controlled multiplex PCR. The original pipeline was this. The number of nucleated cells in each sample was estimated from the amplification of reference gene primers within the assay. Sequence reads were collapsed and filtered to measure the absolute abundance of every unique TCRbeta CDR3 rearrangement. For each sample, productive Simpson clonality was calculated by taking the square root of Simpson's diversity index across productive rearrangements. In TCRdb, the immuneACCESS table is reduced to in-frame sequences with V and J assigned. These tables do not hold every clone; where another copy was compared, an unresolved V gene accounts for under half, and the others remain unexplained. Clone size and the V and J calls come from that table; the DNA yielded D and trimming. Within this sample are 150,000 to 200,000 clones, with about 80% of them counted one time only. The biggest ten clones account for 22% of the sample.

Of note for this clone: The antigen it binds to is not known. It has no much larger one-base neighbor in the sample; base qualities were not kept.

The sequence is built from TRBV30 and TRBJ1-5, with the D gene too uncertain to name. The sequence was obtained from a woman older than 75 with acute or convalescent COVID-19. Sample: peripheral blood. The CDR3 has the sequence CAWSRAGNQPQHF. The DNA reads as follows: TGTGCCTGGAGCCGAGCCGGTAATCAGCCCCAGCATTTT. Where the CDR3 stops, the reference TRBV30 and TRBJ1-5 genes take over; the full variable domain is SQTIHQWPATLVQPVGSPLSLECTVEGTSNPNLYWYRQAAGRGLQLLFYSVGIGQISSEVPQNLSASRPQDRQFILSSKKLLLSDSGFYLCAWSRAGNQPQHFGDGTRLSIL.